This record concerns one T cell receptor (beta chain) sequence. Antigen: not known. Researchers used genomic DNA as the template to profile TCR beta VDJ and CDR3. TCRdb itself ran the reads through MiXCR, one entry per CDR3 protein. The sample lists around 170,000 distinct CDR3 sequences, about 64% occurring once. This specimen belongs to a study of CD8+CD57+ T cells in acquired aplastic anemia. Overall study findings and caveats: No significant patient-versus-control difference appeared in CD8+ Simpson's diversity.

The CDR3 is made up of 14 amino acids. V shed 3 bases and J shed 8 bases, with 14 bases lying between them. CDR1 is SEHNR and CDR2 is FQNEAQ in the germline V gene (reference sequence). The clonotype was recovered from a human donor in good health. The sequenced sample consisted of sorted CD4+, CD8+, or CD8+CD57+ T cells (not recorded which) from PBMCs. The chain uses TRBV7-9 and TRBJ1-3, with D maybe TRBD1 (5 bases). Written as DNA, the CDR3 is TGTGCCAGCAGCTTCGGGCCGTTAGGGGACACCATATATTTT. Its translation: CASSFGPLGDTIYF.